The sequence of this T cell receptor beta chain was determined in a study of shared clonotypes between healthy human individuals. Each PCR replicate run on unsorted PBMC took in roughly 0.3 ug DNA, about 30,000 T cell genomes. Assay: immunoSEQ multiplex PCR; the TCRdb copy retains only in-frame clones and omits some. Of hundreds of thousands of clones in the sample, around three quarters are singletons; the top ten hold approximately 12%. The sequenced material came from PBMCs. This receptor was identified in a woman in her thirties or forties in good health. Some clones in this sample may be carry-over from other donors' samples.

Here the CDR3 DNA reads TGTGCCAGCAGTCGAGGGGTGTACGAGCAGTACTTC. It codes for CASSRGVYEQYF. V is TRBV7-2 and J is TRBJ2-7; D is tentatively TRBD1 or TRBD2 (5 bases each). From germline, CDR1 is SGHTA and CDR2 FQGNSA. The CDR3 spans 12 residues. V lost 6 bases and J 4 bases, leaving 10 bases between the germline ends.